This T cell receptor beta chain originates from a study of breast tumors, draining lymph nodes, adjacent tissues. Overall study findings and caveats: Tumors had less TCR diversity than lymph nodes, more than nontumor tissue. Compared with basal-like, luminal-like tumors shared significantly more repertoire with nontumor tissue. The data were judged consistent with most tumor T cells coming from lymph node and expanding in tumor.

The lymph nodes were axillary draining lymph nodes from breast cancer patients. Germline loops: CDR1 MNHNY, CDR2 SVGAGI (reference sequence). The junction had 9 bases not matched to a gene; V was cut back by 6 bases and J by 5 bases. This CDR3 spans 15 amino acids. This clonotype was seen ten or more times. The antigen is unknown. TCRdb called the multiplex PCR reads again in MiXCR, with one record for every CDR3 protein. The table lists around 110,000 distinct CDR3 sequences, more than 30% of them singletons, with about 6% in the top ten. The source is a female donor with breast cancer. Some clones in this sample may be carry-over from other donors' samples. Sequences were obtained from axillary lymph node tissue. This chain joins TRBV6-6 and TRBJ2-7; TRBD2 aligns across 11 bases. As DNA, the CDR3 is TGTGCCAGCAGCCCAAGACTAGCGGGACAAAACGAGCAGTACTTC. The encoded protein is CASSPRLAGQNEQYF.